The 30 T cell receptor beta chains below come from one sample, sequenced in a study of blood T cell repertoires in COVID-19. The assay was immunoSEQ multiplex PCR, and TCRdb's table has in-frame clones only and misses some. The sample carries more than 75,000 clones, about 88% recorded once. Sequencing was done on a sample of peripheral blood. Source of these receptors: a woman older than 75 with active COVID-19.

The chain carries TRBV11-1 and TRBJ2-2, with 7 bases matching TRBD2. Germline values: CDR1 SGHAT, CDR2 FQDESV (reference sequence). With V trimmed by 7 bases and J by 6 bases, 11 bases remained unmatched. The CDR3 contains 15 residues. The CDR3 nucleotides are TGTGCCAGCACCCCGGGACTAACCTTTTCCGGGGAGCTGTTTTTT. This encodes CASTPGLTFSGELFF.

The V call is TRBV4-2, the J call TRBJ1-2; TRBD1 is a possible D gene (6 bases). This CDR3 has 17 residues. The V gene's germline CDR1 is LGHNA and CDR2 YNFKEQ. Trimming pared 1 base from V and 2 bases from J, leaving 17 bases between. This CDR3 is CASSQGGWGRENYGYTF. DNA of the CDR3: TGTGCCAGCAGCCAAGGGGGTTGGGGGCGCGAGAACTATGGCTACACCTTC.

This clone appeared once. In DNA form, the CDR3 reads TGCGCCAGCAGCCAAGGGAGACAGGGAACCTACGAGCAGTACTTC. Translating gives CASSQGRQGTYEQYF. The chain is built from TRBV4-1 and TRBJ2-7, with 7 bases lining up with TRBD1. The CDR3 totals 15 residues. CDR1 MGHRA and CDR2 YSYEKL come from the germline V gene. J was trimmed by 2 bases and V by 1 base; bases with no gene match: 5.

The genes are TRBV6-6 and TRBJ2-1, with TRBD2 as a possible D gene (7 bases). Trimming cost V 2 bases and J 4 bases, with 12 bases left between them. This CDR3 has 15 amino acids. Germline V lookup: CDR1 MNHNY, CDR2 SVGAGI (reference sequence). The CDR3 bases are TGTGCCAGCAGTTACGGGGGGGCCAGGTACAATGAGCAGTTCTTC. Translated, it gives CASSYGGARYNEQFF.

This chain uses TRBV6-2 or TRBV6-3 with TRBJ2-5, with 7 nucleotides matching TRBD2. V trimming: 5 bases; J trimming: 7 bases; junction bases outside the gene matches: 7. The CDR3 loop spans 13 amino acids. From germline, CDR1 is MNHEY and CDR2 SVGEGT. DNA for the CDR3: TGTGCCAGCAGTCAAGGACTAGATCGGACCCAGTACTTC. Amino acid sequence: CASSQGLDRTQYF.

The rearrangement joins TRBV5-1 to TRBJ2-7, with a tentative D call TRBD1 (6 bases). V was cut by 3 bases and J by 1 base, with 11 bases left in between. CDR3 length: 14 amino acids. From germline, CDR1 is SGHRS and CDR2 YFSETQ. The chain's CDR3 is CASSSRQASYEQYF. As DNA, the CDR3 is TGCGCCAGCAGCTCTAGACAGGCTTCCTACGAGCAGTACTTC.

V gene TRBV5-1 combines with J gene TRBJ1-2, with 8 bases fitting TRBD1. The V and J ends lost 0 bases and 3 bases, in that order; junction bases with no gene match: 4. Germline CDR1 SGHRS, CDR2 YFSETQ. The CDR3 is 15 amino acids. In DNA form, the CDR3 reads TGCGCCAGCAGCTTGGAACAGGGGGGTCACTATGGCTACACCTTC. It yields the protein CASSLEQGGHYGYTF. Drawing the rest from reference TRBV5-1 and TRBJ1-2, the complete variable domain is KAGVTQTPRYLIKTRGQQVTLSCSPISGHRSVSWYQQTPGQGLQFLFEYFSETQRNKGNFPGRFSGRQFSNSRSEMNVSTLELGDSALYLCASSLEQGGHYGYTFGSGTRLTVV.

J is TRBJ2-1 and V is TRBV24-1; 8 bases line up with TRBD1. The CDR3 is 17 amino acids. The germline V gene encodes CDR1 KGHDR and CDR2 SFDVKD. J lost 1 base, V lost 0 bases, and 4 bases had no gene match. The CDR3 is CATSDLGTGRSYNEQFF. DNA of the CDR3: TGTGCCACCAGTGATTTGGGGACAGGTCGATCCTACAATGAGCAGTTCTTC.

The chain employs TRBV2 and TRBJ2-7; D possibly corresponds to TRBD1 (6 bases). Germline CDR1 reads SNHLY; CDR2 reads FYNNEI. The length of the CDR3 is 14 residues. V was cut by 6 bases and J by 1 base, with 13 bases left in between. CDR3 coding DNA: TGTGCCAGCAGGGTGGGAACAGGGTCCTACGAGCAGTACTTC. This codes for CASRVGTGSYEQYF. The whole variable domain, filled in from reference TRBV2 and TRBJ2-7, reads EPEVTQTPSHQVTQMGQEVILRCVPISNHLYFYWYRQILGQKVEFLVSFYNNEISEKSEIFDDQFSVERPDGSNFTLKIRSTKLEDSAMYFCASRVGTGSYEQYFGPGTRLTVT.

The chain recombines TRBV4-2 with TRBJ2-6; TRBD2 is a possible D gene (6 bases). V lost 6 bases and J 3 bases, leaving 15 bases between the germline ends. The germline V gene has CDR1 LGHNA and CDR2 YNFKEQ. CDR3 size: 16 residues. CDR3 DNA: TGTGCCAGCAGTCTGCTCCGGGAGTATGGGGCCAACGTCCTGACTTTC. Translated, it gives CASSLLREYGANVLTF.

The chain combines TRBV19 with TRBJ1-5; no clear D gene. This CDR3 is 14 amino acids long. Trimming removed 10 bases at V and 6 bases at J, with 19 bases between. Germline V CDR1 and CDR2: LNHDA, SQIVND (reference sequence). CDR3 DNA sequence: TGTGCCACCCAAAGACTCGATCGGGGTCAGCCCCAGCATTTT. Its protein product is CATQRLDRGQPQHF.

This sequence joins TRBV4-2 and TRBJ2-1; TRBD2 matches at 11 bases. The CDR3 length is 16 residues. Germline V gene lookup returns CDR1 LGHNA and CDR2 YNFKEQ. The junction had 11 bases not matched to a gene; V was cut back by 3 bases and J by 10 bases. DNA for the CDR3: TGTGCCAGCAGCCAGGCCCAGACTAGCGGGGTTAACGAGCAGTTCTTC. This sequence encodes CASSQAQTSGVNEQFF.

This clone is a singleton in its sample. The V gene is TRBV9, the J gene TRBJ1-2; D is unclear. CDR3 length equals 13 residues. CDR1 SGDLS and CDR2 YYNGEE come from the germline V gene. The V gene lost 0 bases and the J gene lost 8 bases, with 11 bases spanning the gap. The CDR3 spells CASSVVPPLGYTF. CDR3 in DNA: TGTGCCAGCAGCGTAGTCCCCCCGTTGGGCTACACCTTC.

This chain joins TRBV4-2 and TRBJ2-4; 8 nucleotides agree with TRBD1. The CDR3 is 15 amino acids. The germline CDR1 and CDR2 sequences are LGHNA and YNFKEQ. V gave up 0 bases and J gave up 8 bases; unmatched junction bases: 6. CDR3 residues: CASSQESDRVDIQYF. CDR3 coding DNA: TGTGCCAGCAGCCAAGAATCGGACAGGGTGGACATTCAGTACTTC.

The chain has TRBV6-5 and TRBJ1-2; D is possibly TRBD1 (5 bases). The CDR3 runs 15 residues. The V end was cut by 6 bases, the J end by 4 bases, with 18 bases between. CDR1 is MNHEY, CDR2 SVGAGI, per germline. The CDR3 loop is CASSPGPLGLYGYTF. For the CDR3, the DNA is TGTGCCAGCAGCCCCGGACCCCTGGGGCTCTATGGCTACACCTTC.

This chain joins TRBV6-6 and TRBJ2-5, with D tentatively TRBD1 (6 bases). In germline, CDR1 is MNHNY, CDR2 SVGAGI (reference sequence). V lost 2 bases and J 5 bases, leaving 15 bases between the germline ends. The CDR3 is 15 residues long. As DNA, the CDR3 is TGTGCCAGCAGTTACGGGCACTCGAGGGGGGAGACCCAGTACTTC. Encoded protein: CASSYGHSRGETQYF.

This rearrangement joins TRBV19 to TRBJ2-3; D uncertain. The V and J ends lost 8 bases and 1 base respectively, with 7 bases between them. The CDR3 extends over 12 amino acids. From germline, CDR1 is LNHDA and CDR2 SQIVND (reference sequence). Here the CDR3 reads CASGLGTDTQYF. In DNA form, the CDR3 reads TGTGCCAGTGGCCTGGGCACAGATACGCAGTATTTT.

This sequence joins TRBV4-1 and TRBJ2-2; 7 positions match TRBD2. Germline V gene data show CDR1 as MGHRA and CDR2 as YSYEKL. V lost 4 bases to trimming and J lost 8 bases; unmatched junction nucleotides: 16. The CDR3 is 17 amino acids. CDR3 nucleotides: TGCGCCAGCAGCCGGAAGGCGGGAGAGGGGTTAGAAGGGGAGCTGTTTTTT. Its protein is CASSRKAGEGLEGELFF.

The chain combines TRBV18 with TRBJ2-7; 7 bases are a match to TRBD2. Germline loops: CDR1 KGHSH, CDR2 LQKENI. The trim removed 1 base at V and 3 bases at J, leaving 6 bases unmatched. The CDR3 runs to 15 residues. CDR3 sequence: CASSPLGRERYEQYF. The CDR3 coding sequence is TGTGCCAGCTCACCACTTGGGCGGGAGCGCTACGAGCAGTACTTC.

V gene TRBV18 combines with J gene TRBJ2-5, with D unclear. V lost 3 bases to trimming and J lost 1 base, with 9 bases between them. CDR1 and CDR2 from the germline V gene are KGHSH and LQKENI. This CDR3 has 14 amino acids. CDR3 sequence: CASSPPVRQETQYF. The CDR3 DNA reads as TGTGCCAGCTCACCCCCGGTGCGCCAAGAGACCCAGTACTTC.

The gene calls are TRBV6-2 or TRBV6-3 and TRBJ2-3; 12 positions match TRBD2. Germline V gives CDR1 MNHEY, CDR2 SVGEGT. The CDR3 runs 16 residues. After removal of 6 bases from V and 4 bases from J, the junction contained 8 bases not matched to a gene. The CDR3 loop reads CASSTTTSGSPDTQYF. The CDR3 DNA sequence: TGTGCCAGCAGCACAACGACTAGCGGGAGCCCAGATACGCAGTATTTT.

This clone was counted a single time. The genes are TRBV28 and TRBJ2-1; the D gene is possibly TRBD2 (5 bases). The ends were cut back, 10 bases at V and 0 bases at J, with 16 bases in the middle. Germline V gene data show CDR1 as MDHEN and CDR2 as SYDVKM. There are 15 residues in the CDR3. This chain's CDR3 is CATLVRGSSYNEQFF. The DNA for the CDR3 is TGTGCCACCTTAGTCCGGGGAAGCTCCTACAATGAGCAGTTCTTC.

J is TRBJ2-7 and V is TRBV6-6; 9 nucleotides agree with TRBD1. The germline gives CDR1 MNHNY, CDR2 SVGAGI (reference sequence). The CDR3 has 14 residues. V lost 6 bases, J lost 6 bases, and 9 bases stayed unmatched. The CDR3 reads CASRAGQGRAEQYF. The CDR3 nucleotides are TGTGCCAGCAGGGCGGGACAGGGAAGGGCCGAGCAGTACTTC.

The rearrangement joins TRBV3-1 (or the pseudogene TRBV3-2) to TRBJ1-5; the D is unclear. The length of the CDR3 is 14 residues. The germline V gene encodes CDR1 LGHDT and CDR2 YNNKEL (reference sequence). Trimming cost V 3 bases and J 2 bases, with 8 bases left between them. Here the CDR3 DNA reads TGTGCCAGCAGCCATGGCCAACGCAATCAGCCCCAGCATTTT. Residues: CASSHGQRNQPQHF.

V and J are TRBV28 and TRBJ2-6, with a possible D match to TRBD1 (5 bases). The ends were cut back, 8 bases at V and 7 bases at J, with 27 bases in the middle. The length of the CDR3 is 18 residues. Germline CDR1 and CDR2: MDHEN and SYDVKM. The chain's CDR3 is CASCSLRARELFANVLTF. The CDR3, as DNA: TGTGCCAGCTGTTCGTTGAGAGCCAGGGAACTTTTTGCCAACGTCCTGACTTTC.

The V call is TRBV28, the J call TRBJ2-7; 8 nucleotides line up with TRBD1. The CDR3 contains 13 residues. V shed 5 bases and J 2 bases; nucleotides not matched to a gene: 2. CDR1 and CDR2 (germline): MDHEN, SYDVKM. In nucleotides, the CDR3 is TGTGCCAGCAGTGGGGACAGGCCCTACGAGCAGTACTTC. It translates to CASSGDRPYEQYF.

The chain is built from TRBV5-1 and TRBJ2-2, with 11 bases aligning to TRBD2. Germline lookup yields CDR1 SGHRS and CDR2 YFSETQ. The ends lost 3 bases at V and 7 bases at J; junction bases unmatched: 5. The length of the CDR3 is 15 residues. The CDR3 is CASSWGTSGVGELFF. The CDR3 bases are TGCGCCAGCAGCTGGGGGACTAGCGGAGTCGGGGAGCTGTTTTTT.

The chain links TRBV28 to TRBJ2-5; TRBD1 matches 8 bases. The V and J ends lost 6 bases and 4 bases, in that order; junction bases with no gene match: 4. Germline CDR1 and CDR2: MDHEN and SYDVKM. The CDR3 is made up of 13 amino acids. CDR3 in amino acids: CASSRDRGETQYF. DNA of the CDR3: TGTGCCAGCAGCCGCGACAGGGGAGAGACCCAGTACTTC.

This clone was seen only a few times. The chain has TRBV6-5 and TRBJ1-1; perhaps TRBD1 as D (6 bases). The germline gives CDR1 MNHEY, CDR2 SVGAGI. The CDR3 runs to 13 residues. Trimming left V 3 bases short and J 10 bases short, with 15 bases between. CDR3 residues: CASSYPGTNVAFF. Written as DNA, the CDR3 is TGTGCCAGCAGTTATCCCGGGACAAATGTAGCTTTCTTT.

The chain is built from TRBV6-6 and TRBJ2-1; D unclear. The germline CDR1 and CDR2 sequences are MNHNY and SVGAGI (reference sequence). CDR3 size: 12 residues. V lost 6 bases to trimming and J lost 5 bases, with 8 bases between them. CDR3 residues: CASRNNHNEQFF. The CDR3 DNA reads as TGTGCCAGCAGAAACAACCACAATGAGCAGTTCTTC.